Presented here are 8 T cell receptor beta chains from one specimen sequenced in a study of OX40 agonist ivuxolimab in advanced cancers. Only in-frame clones appear in the TCRdb table, and some are missing; sequencing was by immunoSEQ multiplex PCR. Of approximately 63,000 clones listed, 80% to 90% are singletons. The material sequenced was CD4+ or CD8+ T cells sorted from blood, taken in a trial of the OX40 agonist ivuxolimab. The receptors here all came from an adult with an advanced solid tumor such as melanoma, head and neck, liver or kidney cancer.

The chain employs TRBV6-5 and TRBJ2-7; 7 bases fit TRBD1. This CDR3 comprises 13 residues. Per the germline V gene, CDR1 is MNHEY and CDR2 is SVGAGI. V was clipped by 6 bases and J by 6 bases; unmatched bases: 8. CDR3 region: CASSLGTATEQYF. The CDR3, as DNA: TGTGCCAGCAGCCTTGGGACAGCCACCGAGCAGTACTTC.

V and J are TRBV30 and TRBJ1-1; perhaps TRBD1 as D (5 bases). V lost 4 bases and J 0 bases, leaving 9 bases between the germline ends. This CDR3 is built from 13 residues. CDR1 is GTSNPN and CDR2 is SVGIG in the germline V gene (reference sequence). The CDR3 loop reads CAWNYRLNTEAFF. Written as DNA, the CDR3 is TGTGCCTGGAATTACAGGTTGAACACTGAAGCTTTCTTT.

This chain links TRBV28 with TRBJ1-5; possibly TRBD1 for D (5 bases). The V and J ends lost 4 bases and 6 bases respectively, with 16 bases between them. The CDR3 is 15 amino acids. Germline lookup yields CDR1 MDHEN and CDR2 SYDVKM. The CDR3 sequence is CASSSIFQGSQPQHF. CDR3 nucleotide sequence: TGTGCCAGCAGTTCTATCTTCCAGGGCTCTCAGCCCCAGCATTTT.

J is TRBJ2-7 and V is TRBV7-9, with D tentatively TRBD1 (6 bases). Per germline, CDR1 SEHNR and CDR2 FQNEAQ (reference sequence). The V gene lost 5 bases and the J gene lost 0 bases, with 11 bases spanning the gap. The CDR3 is made up of 14 amino acids. CDR3 DNA: TGTGCCAGCAGCCCCGCACAGGGCTCCTACGAGCAGTACTTC. It specifies CASSPAQGSYEQYF.

This chain joins TRBV7-2 and TRBJ1-5; D is ambiguous. Germline V gene sequence: CDR1 SGHTA, CDR2 FQGNSA. The CDR3 runs to 16 residues. Trimming took off 5 bases at V and 0 bases at J, with 14 bases between the two ends. The CDR3 DNA follows: TGTGCCAGCAGCGGAAGTGCATTCGATAGCAATCAGCCCCAGCATTTT. This codes for CASSGSAFDSNQPQHF.

The genes are TRBV29-1 and TRBJ2-2; tentatively, D is TRBD1 (6 bases). The CDR3 runs to 14 residues. V lost 5 bases and J lost 0, with 10 bases in between. Germline V gene sequence: CDR1 SQVTM, CDR2 ANQGSEA. In DNA, the CDR3 is TGCAGCGTTCCGGGACAAACGAACACCGGGGAGCTGTTTTTT. Protein: CSVPGQTNTGELFF.

This clone occurred once. This rearrangement joins TRBV13 to TRBJ2-7; a possible D gene is TRBD2 (5 bases). V dropped 1 base and J dropped 0 bases, with 10 bases sitting between them. The germline gives CDR1 PRHDT, CDR2 FYEKMQ (reference sequence). The CDR3 spans 15 residues. The chain's CDR3 is CASSLAGKSSYEQYF. As DNA, the CDR3 is TGTGCCAGCAGCTTAGCGGGGAAAAGCTCCTACGAGCAGTACTTC. Full variable domain (missing parts from reference TRBV13 and TRBJ2-7): AAGVIQSPRHLIKEKRETATLKCYPIPRHDTVYWYQQGPGQDPQFLISFYEKMQSDKGSIPDRFSAQQFSDYHSELNMSSLELGDSALYFCASSLAGKSSYEQYFGPGTRLTVT.

CDR3 loop: CASSLVGEQYF. For the CDR3, the DNA is TGTGCCAGCAGTCTCGTGGGCGAGCAGTACTTC. The chain employs TRBV6-1 and TRBJ2-7; D not certain. Germline loops: CDR1 MNHNS, CDR2 SASEGT. This CDR3 has 11 amino acids. V was trimmed by 5 bases and J by 6 bases, leaving 8 bases between them.